This TCR beta chain was observed in a study of CD4+ T cells in melanoma. Study-wide results and limits: Diverse differentiation states were reported for melanoma neoantigen-specific CD4+ T cells. CD8+ T cell, macrophage and B cell function reportedly correlated with neoantigen-specific CD4+ T cells.

Germline CDR1 SNHLY, CDR2 FYNNEI. CDR3 length: 13 residues. The ends were cut back, 7 bases at V and 0 bases at J, with 9 bases in the middle. Regarding this clone: Antigen unknown.

The assay was immunoSEQ multiplex PCR, and TCRdb's table has in-frame clones only and misses some. The table records 110,000 to 150,000 clones, about 93% of them present only once. This chain uses TRBV2 with TRBJ1-1; D call uncertain. This receptor was obtained from a human donor with melanoma. The CDR3 sequence is CASTFGVNTEAFF. The CDR3 DNA sequence: TGTGCCAGCACCTTCGGGGTGAACACTGAAGCTTTCTTT.